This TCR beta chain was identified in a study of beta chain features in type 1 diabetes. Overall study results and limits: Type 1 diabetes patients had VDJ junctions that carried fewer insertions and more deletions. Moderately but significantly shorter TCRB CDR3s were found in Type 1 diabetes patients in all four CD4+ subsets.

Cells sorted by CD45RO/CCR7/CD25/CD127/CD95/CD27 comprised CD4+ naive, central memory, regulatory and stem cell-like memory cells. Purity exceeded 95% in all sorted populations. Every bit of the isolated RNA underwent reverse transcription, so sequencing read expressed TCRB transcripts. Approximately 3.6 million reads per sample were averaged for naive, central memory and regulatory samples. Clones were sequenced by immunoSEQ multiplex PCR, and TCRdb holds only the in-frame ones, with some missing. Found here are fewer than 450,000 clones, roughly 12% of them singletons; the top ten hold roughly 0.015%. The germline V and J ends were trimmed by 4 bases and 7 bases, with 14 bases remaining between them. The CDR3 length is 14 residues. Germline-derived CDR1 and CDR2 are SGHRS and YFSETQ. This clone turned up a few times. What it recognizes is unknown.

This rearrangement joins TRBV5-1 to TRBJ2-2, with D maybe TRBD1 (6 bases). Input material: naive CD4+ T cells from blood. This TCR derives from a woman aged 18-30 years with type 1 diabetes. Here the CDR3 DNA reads TGCGCCAGCAGCGCACAGGGAGTCGGCGGGGAGCTGTTTTTT. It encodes CASSAQGVGGELFF.